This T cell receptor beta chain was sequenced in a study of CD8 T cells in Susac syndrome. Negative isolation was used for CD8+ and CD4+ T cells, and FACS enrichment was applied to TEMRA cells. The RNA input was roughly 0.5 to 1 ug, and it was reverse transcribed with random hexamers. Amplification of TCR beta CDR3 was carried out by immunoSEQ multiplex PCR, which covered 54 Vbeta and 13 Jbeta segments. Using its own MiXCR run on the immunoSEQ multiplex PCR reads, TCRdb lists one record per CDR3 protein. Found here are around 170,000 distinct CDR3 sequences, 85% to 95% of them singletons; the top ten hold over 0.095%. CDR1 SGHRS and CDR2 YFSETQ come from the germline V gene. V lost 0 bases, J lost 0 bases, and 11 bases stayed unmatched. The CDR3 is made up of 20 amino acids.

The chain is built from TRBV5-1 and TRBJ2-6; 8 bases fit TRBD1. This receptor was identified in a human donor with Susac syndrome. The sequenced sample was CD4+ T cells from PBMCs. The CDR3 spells CASSLAWDDRGGSGANVLTF. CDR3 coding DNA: TGCGCCAGCAGCTTGGCGTGGGATGACAGGGGCGGCTCTGGGGCCAACGTCCTGACTTTC.